These 9 T cell receptor beta chains share one sample of origin, sequenced in a study of CD8 T cells in ankylosing spondylitis. TCRdb recomputed calls from the 5' RACE reads with MiXCR, one row per CDR3 protein. There are about 420,000 distinct CDR3 sequences in the sample; about 22% occur only once, and 15% to 20% lies in the top ten. These TCRs are of unknown antigen specificity. General study points: Ankylosing spondylitis blood appeared to be characterized by a TCR beta motif of 7 to 9 highly homologous variants.

Sequences were obtained from blood, either unsorted or a sorted T cell fraction (not recorded which). These receptors came from a male donor with ankylosing spondylitis.

This rearrangement joins TRBV11-2 to TRBJ2-1, with D uncertain. Germline V gene lookup returns CDR1 SGHAT and CDR2 FQNNGV. The CDR3 length is 15 residues. Deletions cut 0 bases from V and 8 bases from J, with 14 bases between. This CDR3 is CASSLDRFRTHEQFF. For the CDR3, the DNA is TGTGCCAGCAGCTTAGATCGTTTTAGAACCCATGAGCAGTTCTTC.

The sample holds a few counts of this clonotype. The chain carries TRBV19 and TRBJ2-1, with D unclear. The CDR3 runs 15 residues. V was pared by 4 bases and J by 5 bases, with 15 bases between. Germline V CDR1 and CDR2: LNHDA, SQIVND (reference sequence). CDR3 loop: CASSTAMVTNNEQFF. Here the CDR3 DNA reads TGTGCCAGTAGTACAGCAATGGTAACGAACAATGAGCAGTTCTTC.

The J gene is TRBJ1-1, the V gene TRBV27; D is possibly TRBD1 (6 bases). The CDR3 length is 14 residues. CDR1 is MNHEY, CDR2 SMNVEV, per germline (reference sequence). V shed 5 bases and J shed 3 bases, with 13 bases lying between them. The CDR3, as DNA: TGTGCCAGCAGTATACAGGGAGGAGACACTGAAGCTTTCTTT. Translated: CASSIQGGDTEAFF.

The genes are TRBV13 and TRBJ1-1, with 7 bases fitting TRBD1. Germline-derived CDR1 and CDR2 are PRHDT and FYEKMQ (reference sequence). V was pared by 1 base and J by 3 bases, with 5 bases of the junction left unmatched. The CDR3 spans 15 residues. The CDR3 sequence is CASSLVPGGYTEAFF. CDR3 coding DNA: TGTGCCAGCAGCTTAGTTCCAGGGGGTTACACTGAAGCTTTCTTT.

V gene TRBV5-4 combines with J gene TRBJ1-2; possible D gene TRBD1, 6 bases. Germline V CDR1 and CDR2: SGHNT, YYREEE (reference sequence). This CDR3 comprises 15 residues. The V end was cut by 4 bases, the J end by 1 base, with 14 bases between. CDR3 DNA: TGTGCCAGCAGCGTGGTCCAGGGGATTAACTATGGCTACACCTTC. Residues: CASSVVQGINYGYTF.

This clonotype was detected a few times. The chain joins TRBV25-1 to TRBJ2-1; TRBD2 agrees at 7 bases. V shed 2 bases and J 0 bases; nucleotides not matched to a gene: 4. The length of the CDR3 is 16 residues. Germline CDR1 reads MGHDK; CDR2 reads SYGVNS. CDR3 in amino acids: CASSEQGGSSYNEQFF. CDR3 sequence (DNA): TGTGCCAGCAGTGAACAGGGCGGGAGCTCCTACAATGAGCAGTTCTTC.

The chain is built from TRBV12-3 or TRBV12-4 and TRBJ1-2; 10 bases are a match to TRBD1. The junction had 5 bases not matched to a gene; V was cut back by 3 bases and J by 4 bases. CDR3 size: 15 residues. Here the CDR3 reads CASSLGQGMVYGYTF. CDR3 DNA sequence: TGTGCCAGCAGTTTGGGACAGGGGATGGTCTATGGCTACACCTTC.

This clonotype was detected a few times. The chain joins TRBV6-2 or TRBV6-3 to TRBJ2-7, with D possibly matching TRBD2 (6 bases). The germline gives CDR1 MNHEY, CDR2 SVGEGT. This CDR3 is 14 amino acids long. V was shortened by 7 bases and J by 1 base, with 14 bases between the two germline ends. The CDR3 is CASTAGTGSYEQYF. CDR3 sequence (DNA): TGTGCCAGCACCGCCGGGACTGGATCCTACGAGCAGTACTTC.

The chain recombines TRBV10-3 with TRBJ2-7, with D unclear. The CDR3 sequence is 13 residues long. Trimming stripped 6 bases from V and 4 bases from J, with 13 bases between. Looked up from germline, CDR1 is ENHRY and CDR2 is SYGVKD. The CDR3 bases are TGTGCCATCAGGTCAGAAGGTATTTACGAGCAGTACTTC. It yields the protein CAIRSEGIYEQYF.